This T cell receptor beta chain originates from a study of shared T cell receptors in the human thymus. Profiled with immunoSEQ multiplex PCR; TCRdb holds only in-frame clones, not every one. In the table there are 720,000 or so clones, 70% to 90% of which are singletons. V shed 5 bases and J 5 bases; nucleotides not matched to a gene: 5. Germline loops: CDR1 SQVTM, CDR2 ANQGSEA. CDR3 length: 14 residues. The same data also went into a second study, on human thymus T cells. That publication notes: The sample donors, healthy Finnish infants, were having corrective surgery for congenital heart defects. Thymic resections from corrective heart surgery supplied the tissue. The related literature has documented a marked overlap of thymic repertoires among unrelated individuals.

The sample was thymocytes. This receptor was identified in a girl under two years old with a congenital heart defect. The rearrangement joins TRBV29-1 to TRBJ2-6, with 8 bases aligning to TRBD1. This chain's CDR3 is CSVPDRERANVLTF. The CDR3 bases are TGCAGCGTTCCGGACAGGGAGAGGGCCAACGTCCTGACTTTC.